This entry concerns a single T cell receptor beta chain. This record comes from a study of blood T cell repertoires in COVID-19. Study at large: From the United States, Italy and Spain came samples of acute and convalescent COVID-19. From T cells, B-cell-depleted T cells, or PBMCs came the material, which was cDNA or gDNA.

With V trimmed by 5 bases and J by 2 bases, 1 base remained unmatched. CDR3 length: 13 residues. Germline assignment: CDR1 SGHAT and CDR2 FQNNGV. Original processing methods: Amplifying reference gene primers gave estimates of nucleated cell counts. TCRdb keeps only in-frame clones here, not all; method: immunoSEQ multiplex PCR. That table furnishes V, J and clone size, whereas the DNA furnished D and trimming. Of approximately 190,000 clones detected, about 80% appear once; the ten largest clones hold around 6.9%. Sequencing was done on a sample of peripheral blood. The gene calls are TRBV11-2 and TRBJ2-7; TRBD2 agrees at 9 bases. The source is a man aged 55 to 70 with acute or convalescent COVID-19. CDR3 in amino acids: CASSRGGAYEQYF. DNA for the CDR3: TGTGCCAGCAGCCGCGGGGGGGCCTACGAGCAGTACTTC.